The rows below give T cell receptor beta chains drawn from one sample of a study of blood T cell repertoires in COVID-19. The table came from immunoSEQ multiplex PCR; TCRdb's copy has only in-frame clones and leaves some out. Among 160,000 or so clones listed, 70% to 90% were seen once. The sequenced material came from peripheral blood. These receptors were obtained from a woman aged 50 to 60 with COVID-19, enrolled during active disease. Both conserved end residues are part of each CDR3. Fields, in order: CDR3 DNA, CDR3 protein, clone size, D gene, V gene, J gene. A D gene is named only where the DNA matches it firmly. A clone size is listed for some rows: how often the clone was seen (once, few, many), or a class if it is expanded.

CDR3 DNA: TGTGCCAGCAGCCGTGGGGCGCTGGGTGAAAAACTGTTTTTT
CDR3 protein: CASSRGALGEKLFF
clone size: -
D gene: -
V gene: TRBV7-9
J gene: TRBJ1-4

CDR3 DNA: TGTGCCAGCAGCGCGGACAGTAACTATGGCTACACCTTC
CDR3 protein: CASSADSNYGYTF
clone size: -
D gene: -
V gene: TRBV7-9
J gene: TRBJ1-2

CDR3 DNA: TGTGCCAGCAGCTTAGACTCCGGGGGGGCTAGGAACGAGCAGTACTTC
CDR3 protein: CASSLDSGGARNEQYF
clone size: -
D gene: TRBD2
V gene: TRBV11-2
J gene: TRBJ2-7

CDR3 DNA: TGTGCCAGCTCGGCCCAAGGGACAGTGGGGCGCTCTGGAAACACCATATATTTT
CDR3 protein: CASSAQGTVGRSGNTIYF
clone size: -
D gene: TRBD1
V gene: TRBV7-9
J gene: TRBJ1-3

CDR3 DNA: TGTGCCAGCAGATGGGGGTTGGACAGGGGTACCGGGGAGCTGTTTTTT
CDR3 protein: CASRWGLDRGTGELFF
clone size: -
D gene: TRBD1
V gene: TRBV27
J gene: TRBJ2-2

CDR3 DNA: TGTGCCAGCTTCCCAGGGACAGGGATCAATGAGCAGTTCTTC
CDR3 protein: CASFPGTGINEQFF
clone size: -
D gene: TRBD1
V gene: TRBV27
J gene: TRBJ2-1

CDR3 DNA: TGTGCCAGCAGTTACACCCACCCTGGGCCGGGGAATTCACCCCTCCACTTT
CDR3 protein: CASSYTHPGPGNSPLHF
clone size: -
D gene: -
V gene: TRBV6-2/TRBV6-3
J gene: TRBJ1-6

CDR3 DNA: TGCGCCAGCAACGCGGCTGAATATAATTCACCCCTCCACTTT
CDR3 protein: CASNAAEYNSPLHF
clone size: -
D gene: -
V gene: TRBV5-1
J gene: TRBJ1-6

CDR3 DNA: TGTGCCTGGAGTGTACTGCGTGGTTCGGATGGCTACACCTTC
CDR3 protein: CAWSVLRGSDGYTF
clone size: -
D gene: -
V gene: TRBV30
J gene: TRBJ1-2

CDR3 DNA: TGTGCCAGCAGACTTAGCGGGAGGCAGTATTTT
CDR3 protein: CASRLSGRQYF
clone size: -
D gene: TRBD2
V gene: TRBV2
J gene: TRBJ2-3

CDR3 DNA: TGCAGCGCTAAGGGCAGTCTGGTTAGCGGCGAGCAGTACTTC
CDR3 protein: CSAKGSLVSGEQYF
clone size: -
D gene: -
V gene: TRBV29-1
J gene: TRBJ2-7

CDR3 DNA: TGCGCCAGCAGCCAAGGGACTAGGGTATCCCCGCCAGAGACCCAGTACTTC
CDR3 protein: CASSQGTRVSPPETQYF
clone size: -
D gene: TRBD2
V gene: TRBV4-3
J gene: TRBJ2-5

CDR3 DNA: TGTGCCAGCAGCGTAGGAGGGCTAGCGGGGTCCTCGGAGCAGTACTTC
CDR3 protein: CASSVGGLAGSSEQYF
clone size: once
D gene: TRBD2
V gene: TRBV9
J gene: TRBJ2-7

CDR3 DNA: TGTGCCAGCAGTCAAGGGGGCGCGGATGAAAAACTGTTTTTT
CDR3 protein: CASSQGGADEKLFF
clone size: -
D gene: TRBD1
V gene: TRBV28
J gene: TRBJ1-4

CDR3 DNA: TGCGCCAGCAGCTTGGAACAGGGCCGGTCACCCCTCCACTTT
CDR3 protein: CASSLEQGRSPLHF
clone size: few
D gene: -
V gene: TRBV5-1
J gene: TRBJ1-6

CDR3 DNA: TGTGCCAGCAGTGAAGCTCCGGGAATTGGGTACACCATATATTTT
CDR3 protein: CASSEAPGIGYTIYF
clone size: -
D gene: -
V gene: TRBV2
J gene: TRBJ1-3

CDR3 DNA: TGTGCCAGTAGTATAGAAGCCGGGTTTTTCTACGAGCAGTACTTC
CDR3 protein: CASSIEAGFFYEQYF
clone size: -
D gene: -
V gene: TRBV19
J gene: TRBJ2-7

CDR3 DNA: TGCGCCAGCAGCCAAGATATGGTTGGGACAAGGACCGAAAAACTGTTTTTT
CDR3 protein: CASSQDMVGTRTEKLFF
clone size: -
D gene: -
V gene: TRBV4-3
J gene: TRBJ1-4

CDR3 DNA: TGCGCCAGCAGCCAAAACAGGGGCGGCACCGGGGAGCTGTTTTTT
CDR3 protein: CASSQNRGGTGELFF
clone size: few
D gene: TRBD1
V gene: TRBV4-3
J gene: TRBJ2-2

CDR3 DNA: TGTGCCAGCAGCCATGGACAGGGAAGCTCCTACAATGAGCAGTTCTTC
CDR3 protein: CASSHGQGSSYNEQFF
clone size: few
D gene: TRBD1
V gene: TRBV11-2
J gene: TRBJ2-1

CDR3 DNA: TGTGCCAGCAGTTCCACCGGGGGGGCGTTTGGGGAGCTGTTTTTT
CDR3 protein: CASSSTGGAFGELFF
clone size: few
D gene: TRBD2
V gene: TRBV6-5
J gene: TRBJ2-2

CDR3 DNA: TGCGCCAGCAGCCAAGATTGGGGGGGCGTCTCCAATGAGCAGTTCTTC
CDR3 protein: CASSQDWGGVSNEQFF
clone size: -
D gene: -
V gene: TRBV4-1
J gene: TRBJ2-1

CDR3 DNA: TGTGCCAGCAGTCTAACAGGGACCAGCAATCAGCCCCAGCATTTT
CDR3 protein: CASSLTGTSNQPQHF
clone size: -
D gene: -
V gene: TRBV6-2/TRBV6-3
J gene: TRBJ1-5

CDR3 DNA: TGTGCCAGCAGCCAAACTAGCGGGGGGTTCAATGAGCAGTTCTTC
CDR3 protein: CASSQTSGGFNEQFF
clone size: -
D gene: TRBD2
V gene: TRBV6-2/TRBV6-3
J gene: TRBJ2-1

CDR3 DNA: TGTGCCAGTAGTATTTCAGGTAACGAGCAGTACTTC
CDR3 protein: CASSISGNEQYF
clone size: -
D gene: -
V gene: TRBV19
J gene: TRBJ2-7

CDR3 DNA: TGTGCCAGCAGCCCCCTTAGTGGGGGGCAAGAGACCCAGTACTTC
CDR3 protein: CASSPLSGGQETQYF
clone size: -
D gene: -
V gene: TRBV7-9
J gene: TRBJ2-5

CDR3 DNA: TGTGCCTGGAAAAGGGACAGGGCTCGCGCTGAAGCTTTCTTT
CDR3 protein: CAWKRDRARAEAFF
clone size: -
D gene: TRBD1
V gene: TRBV30
J gene: TRBJ1-1